This T cell receptor (beta chain) derives from a study of Ad26.COV2.S vaccination and SARS-CoV-2 variants. The wider study: In the study, Ad26.COV2.S was injected intramuscularly once, or twice 56 days apart.

Treatment given: roughly 19 received Ad26.COV2.S at low or high dose, single or two shots; several received placebo; per-sample allocation not given. Sampling occurred on day 63 after the first vaccine or placebo injection. Assay: immunoSEQ multiplex PCR; the TCRdb copy retains only in-frame clones and omits some. The sample lists approximately 400,000 clones, roughly 85% occurring once. This TCR came from a person aged 18-65 years who received the Ad26.COV2.S COVID-19 vaccine or a placebo. The sample consisted of peripheral blood, taken in a trial of Ad26.COV2.S vaccine versus placebo.

CDR3 loop: CASSQPSVGGYEKLFF. The CDR3, as DNA: TGCGCCAGCAGCCAACCCAGCGTGGGGGGTTATGAAAAACTGTTTTTT. The chain carries TRBV4-3 and TRBJ1-4; maybe TRBD1 (5 bases). Looked up from germline, CDR1 is LGHNA and CDR2 is YSLEER. The CDR3 covers 16 residues. V lost 2 bases, J lost 6 bases, and 16 bases lay in between.